The source of this TCR beta chain is a study of T-cell memory formation after mild COVID-19. Findings and caveats of the study: CD4+ contracting clones were mainly CM and EM; CD8+ ones, EMRA. Some clones that responded were present in memory (sampled pre-infection), which suggests cross-reactive memory joined.

A remark on this clonotype: Its antigen is currently unknown. Since a much larger clone is just one base distant, this may be a read error.

Germline CDR1 and CDR2: SGHVS and FNYEAQ. The CDR3 length is 16 residues. UMIs and sample barcodes were carried by the TCR alpha and TCR beta cDNA libraries that 5'RACE produced using constant-segment primers. TCRdb reanalysed the 5' RACE reads using MiXCR and keeps one entry per CDR3 protein. The data hold 200,000 or so distinct CDR3 sequences, with approximately 16% observed a single time. The sequenced sample was PBMCs or a T cell subset sorted from them (not recorded which). This TCR was recovered from an adult woman who had mild COVID-19 (a few samples of this study predate the infection). Cell type and time point are not known. The chain couples TRBV7-6 to TRBJ2-1; D may correspond to TRBD1 or TRBD2 (6 bases each). Written as DNA, the CDR3 is TGTGCCACCAGCTTCGATGTGGGGGGCCGGCAGAATGAGCAGTTCTTC. Translation: CATSFDVGGRQNEQFF. The entire variable domain, with the rest obtained from reference TRBV7-6 and TRBJ2-1, is as follows: GAGVSQSPRYKVTKRGQDVALRCDPISGHVSLYWYRQALGQGPEFLTYFNYEAQQDKSGLPNDRFSAERPEGSISTLTIQRTEQRDSAMYRCATSFDVGGRQNEQFFGPGTRLTVL.